Listed below are T cell receptor beta chains from one sample, sequenced in a study of T-cell reconstitution after alpha-beta-depleted transplantation in children. MiXCR, run by TCRdb on the PCR reads, gives a single entry per CDR3 protein. The repertoire holds 500,000 to 650,000 distinct CDR3 sequences, with about an eighth as singletons. Source: PBMCs, mostly from graft donor cells, taken 360 days after TCRalphabeta/CD19-depleted stem cell transplant. These receptors originate from a male patient between 5 and 17 years old who had a stem cell transplant for acute myeloid leukemia, so the T cells may come from the graft donor. The CDR3 runs from the conserved cysteine through the conserved F or W. A D gene is named only where the DNA matches it firmly. The listing skips clone size in some rows; elsewhere it reads once, few, many or a size class.

TRBV28	TRBJ2-2	few	TRBD2	CASSLSPSGITGELFF	TGTGCCAGCAGTTTATCCCCCAGCGGGATAACCGGGGAGCTGTTTTTT
TRBV29-1	TRBJ2-7	few	-	CSVGGQSPVEQYF	TGCAGCGTGGGGGGACAGTCCCCCGTCGAGCAGTACTTC
TRBV5-1	TRBJ2-5	few	-	CASSLGLSGETQYF	TGCGCCAGCAGCTTGGGACTCTCCGGGGAGACCCAGTACTTC
TRBV24-1	TRBJ2-6	many	-	CATSAGSSGANVLTF	TGTGCCACCAGTGCGGGCAGCTCTGGGGCCAACGTCCTGACTTTC
TRBV12-3/TRBV12-4	TRBJ2-7	many	-	CASSLGTPSYEQYF	TGTGCCAGCAGCCTCGGGACACCCTCCTACGAGCAGTACTTC
TRBV4-2	TRBJ2-1	few	TRBD2	CASSQDRLAANHNEQFF	TGTGCCAGCAGCCAAGATCGACTAGCGGCAAACCACAATGAGCAGTTCTTC
TRBV25-1	TRBJ1-2	few	-	CASSWGGTMDGYTF	TGTGCCAGCAGTTGGGGAGGGACGATGGATGGCTACACCTTC
TRBV6-5	TRBJ2-3	-	TRBD2	CASSLAGGPVRRKDTQYF	TGTGCCAGCAGTTTAGCGGGAGGGCCGGTGAGAAGAAAAGATACGCAGTATTTT
TRBV7-2	TRBJ2-2	few	TRBD1	CASSLERGRIGELFF	TGTGCCAGCAGCTTAGAGAGGGGGCGTATAGGGGAGCTGTTTTTT
TRBV20-1	TRBJ2-3	few	-	CSARTGRAYTDTQYF	TGCAGTGCTAGGACCGGCAGGGCCTACACAGATACGCAGTATTTT
TRBV30	TRBJ2-7	few	-	CAWSLEYEQYF	TGTGCCTGGAGTTTAGAGTACGAGCAGTACTTC
TRBV15	TRBJ2-5	-	-	CATSREGPAVVQETQYF	TGTGCCACCAGCAGAGAGGGACCAGCAGTGGTTCAAGAGACCCAGTACTTC
TRBV18	TRBJ2-1	-	-	CASSPKSGPFYNEQFF	TGTGCCAGCTCCCCAAAAAGCGGGCCCTTCTACAATGAGCAGTTCTTC
TRBV7-9	TRBJ2-7	-	TRBD1	CASSLARGGWDEQYF	TGTGCCAGCAGCTTAGCGCGAGGGGGCTGGGACGAGCAGTACTTC
TRBV28	TRBJ2-1	many	TRBD1	CASSYLGQGPPEQFF	TGTGCCAGCAGTTACCTGGGACAGGGTCCACCTGAGCAGTTCTTC
TRBV18	TRBJ1-1	few	TRBD1	CASSPLLGHVGDSGAEAFF	TGTGCCAGCTCACCCCTTTTAGGTCATGTTGGGGACAGCGGGGCTGAAGCTTTCTTT
TRBV2	TRBJ2-7	-	-	CASSVGEGFYEQYF	TGTGCCAGCAGTGTGGGTGAAGGATTCTACGAGCAGTACTTC
TRBV28	TRBJ1-1	many	TRBD1	CASTGVDRGNTEAFF	TGTGCCAGTACCGGGGTCGACAGGGGTAACACTGAAGCTTTCTTT
TRBV20-1	TRBJ2-7	medium-sized	-	CSARGMDRDYEQYF	TGCAGTGCTAGGGGTATGGACCGGGACTACGAGCAGTACTTC
TRBV28	TRBJ2-7	few	-	CASSLAGLPEQYF	TGTGCCAGCAGTTTGGCAGGATTGCCCGAGCAGTACTTC
TRBV20-1	TRBJ2-1	few	TRBD2	CSAKGRAAYNEQFF	TGCAGTGCTAAAGGGAGGGCGGCCTACAATGAGCAGTTCTTC
TRBV7-2	TRBJ2-3	-	-	CASLRLTGITDTQYF	TGTGCCAGCTTAAGGTTGACTGGAATCACAGATACGCAGTATTTT
TRBV24-1	TRBJ2-7	-	-	CATSDSTPREDEQYF	TGTGCCACCAGTGATTCCACGCCTAGGGAGGACGAGCAGTACTTC
TRBV9	TRBJ2-7	-	TRBD2	CASSVLSAGVREQYF	TGTGCCAGCAGCGTACTCTCAGCGGGAGTGCGCGAGCAGTACTTC
TRBV18	TRBJ2-7	many	-	CASSPPPGYEQYF	TGTGCCAGCTCACCACCGCCTGGGTACGAGCAGTACTTC
TRBV6-2/TRBV6-3	TRBJ2-1	few	TRBD2	CASGLAGVDEQFF	TGTGCCAGCGGGCTAGCGGGAGTCGATGAGCAGTTCTTC
TRBV6-2/TRBV6-3	TRBJ2-7	few	-	CASSYSFQQYF	TGTGCCAGCAGTTACTCGTTTCAGCAGTACTTC
TRBV6-2/TRBV6-3	TRBJ2-1	many	-	CASRGSSYNEQFF	TGTGCCAGCAGAGGAAGCTCCTACAATGAGCAGTTCTTC
TRBV28	TRBJ2-7	few	TRBD2	CATQLAGYYEQYF	TGTGCCACCCAGCTAGCGGGGTACTACGAGCAGTACTTC
TRBV7-9	TRBJ2-3	-	TRBD1	CASSTPGGPTDTQYF	TGTGCCAGCAGCACCCCAGGGGGCCCCACAGATACGCAGTATTTT
TRBV5-1	TRBJ2-5	few	-	CASNTGGSRLKETQYF	TGCGCCAGCAACACTGGAGGCAGCAGACTCAAAGAGACCCAGTACTTC
TRBV10-3	TRBJ1-1	few	-	CAISVGTVNTEAFF	TGTGCCATCAGTGTCGGGACGGTGAACACTGAAGCTTTCTTT
TRBV3-1	TRBJ1-1	few	TRBD1	CASSLGDRGLEAFF	TGTGCCAGCAGCCTAGGAGACAGGGGGCTTGAAGCTTTCTTT